What follows are 18 T cell receptor beta chains derived from one specimen sequenced in a study of blood T cell repertoires in COVID-19. TCRdb keeps only in-frame clones here, not all; method: immunoSEQ multiplex PCR. The top ten clones hold about 5% of a sample with some 210,000 clones, over 75% of them seen once. The specimen was peripheral blood. Source of these receptors: a woman in her thirties or forties with acute or convalescent COVID-19.

The rearrangement links TRBV19 to TRBJ1-1; TRBD1 aligns across 7 bases. V shed 5 bases and J 1 base; nucleotides not matched to a gene: 10. CDR3 length equals 16 residues. CDR1 LNHDA and CDR2 SQIVND come from the germline V gene (reference sequence). DNA of the CDR3: TGTGCCAGTAGTCCAACCGGGGGACAGCCGAACACTGAAGCTTTCTTT. It codes for CASSPTGGQPNTEAFF.

The CDR3: CAIRGAMDYGYTF. The DNA for the CDR3 is TGTGCCATCCGGGGGGCGATGGACTATGGCTACACCTTC. This chain connects TRBV2 to TRBJ1-2; D is possibly TRBD1 (6 bases). The CDR3 length is 13 residues. Trimming removed 10 bases at V and 3 bases at J, with 15 bases between. Germline V lookup: CDR1 SNHLY, CDR2 FYNNEI.

The genes are TRBV5-4 and TRBJ2-1; D call uncertain. This CDR3 has 15 amino acids. Trimming shortened V by 0 bases and J by 4 bases, and 11 bases separated the two germline ends. Germline V lookup: CDR1 SGHNT, CDR2 YYREEE (reference sequence). The CDR3 bases are TGTGCCAGCAGCTTGGATGAGGTCGTTTACAATGAGCAGTTCTTC. Residues: CASSLDEVVYNEQFF.

The rearrangement joins TRBV5-5 to TRBJ1-2; a possible D gene is TRBD1 (6 bases). The germline V gene has CDR1 SGHKS and CDR2 YYEKEE (reference sequence). CDR3 length: 14 residues. Between the trimmed V and J ends, which lost 4 bases and 8 bases, there was a span of 18 bases. In DNA form, the CDR3 reads TGTGCCAGCAGCCCGGGCAGGGGCCAGAGGGGCTACACCTTC. Amino acid sequence: CASSPGRGQRGYTF.

This chain connects TRBV13 to TRBJ1-1; the D is unclear. This CDR3 has 12 residues. Trimming stripped 5 bases from V and 6 bases from J, with 10 bases between. CDR1 is PRHDT and CDR2 is FYEKMQ in the germline V gene (reference sequence). The CDR3 nucleotides are TGTGCCAGCAGCACCTCAACAGCTGAAGCTTTCTTT. Translating it yields CASSTSTAEAFF.

The V gene is TRBV7-3, the J gene TRBJ2-5; the match to TRBD2 covers 8 bases. Losses at the gene ends were 5 bases for V and 2 bases for J; bases not matched to a gene: 1. CDR1 is SGHTA and CDR2 is FQGTGA in the germline V gene. The CDR3 extends over 13 amino acids. CDR3 nucleotides: TGTGCCAGCAGCCGGGGGGGACAAGAGACCCAGTACTTC. It codes for CASSRGGQETQYF.

The chain carries TRBV27 and TRBJ2-5; tentative D call: TRBD1 (6 bases). V was cut by 2 bases and J by 4 bases, with 11 bases left in between. Germline V gene data show CDR1 as MNHEY and CDR2 as SMNVEV (reference sequence). The CDR3 has 14 amino acids. CDR3 region: CASSLQGLGETQYF. The CDR3 DNA reads as TGTGCCAGCAGTTTACAGGGGCTTGGAGAGACCCAGTACTTC.

V is TRBV6-6 and J is TRBJ1-6; no firm D call. V was clipped by 2 bases and J by 5 bases, with 7 bases between them. The CDR3 loop spans 14 amino acids. CDR1 MNHNY and CDR2 SVGAGI come from the germline V gene (reference sequence). The CDR3 here is CASSYMEDNSPLHF. The CDR3 nucleotides read TGTGCCAGCAGTTACATGGAGGATAATTCACCCCTCCACTTT.

V usage is TRBV28 and J usage is TRBJ2-7; the match to TRBD1 covers 8 bases. The germline CDR1 and CDR2 sequences are MDHEN and SYDVKM. This CDR3 is 14 amino acids long. V gave up 5 bases and J gave up 6 bases; unmatched junction bases: 9. CDR3 DNA: TGTGCCAGCAGTCGGCGGACAGGGATTCTCGAGCAGTACGTC. It is translated as CASSRRTGILEQYV.

The genes are TRBV4-1 and TRBJ1-3, with D perhaps matching TRBD1 (5 bases). The CDR3 sequence is 18 residues long. V was pared by 3 bases and J by 0 bases, with 18 bases between. Germline-derived CDR1 and CDR2 are MGHRA and YSYEKL. CDR3: CASSHLRRGFLSGNTIYF. CDR3 in DNA: TGCGCCAGCAGCCATCTGAGGAGGGGCTTTCTCTCTGGAAACACCATATATTTT.

DNA for the CDR3: TGTGCCAGCAGCTTGGAGGAGTTACAGTACGTC. Translation gives CASSLEELQYV. The chain employs TRBV5-8 and TRBJ2-7; D remains unclear. The CDR3 consists of 11 residues. V shed 0 bases and J shed 10 bases, with 8 bases lying between them. Per the germline V gene, CDR1 is SGHTS and CDR2 is YDEGEE.

This chain uses TRBV27 with TRBJ1-1; 7 bases are a match to TRBD1. Germline V lookup: CDR1 MNHEY, CDR2 SMNVEV (reference sequence). V dropped 2 bases and J dropped 3; count of bases not matched to a gene: 3. This CDR3 spans 14 amino acids. The CDR3 loop reads CASSLAQGDTEAFF. CDR3 nucleotide sequence: TGTGCCAGCAGTTTAGCGCAGGGGGACACTGAAGCTTTCTTT.

Many counts were recorded for this clone. J is TRBJ1-1 and V is TRBV29-1, with no clear D. Germline V CDR1 and CDR2: SQVTM, ANQGSEA. The CDR3 covers 11 residues. Trimming shortened V by 5 bases and J by 1 base, and 5 bases separated the two germline ends. The CDR3 nucleotides are TGCAGCGTTTCCAGGAACACTGAAGCTTTCTTT. Translation: CSVSRNTEAFF. Combining the CDR3 with reference TRBV29-1 and TRBJ1-1 gives the whole variable domain SAVISQKPSRDICQRGTSLTIQCQVDSQVTMMFWYRQQPGQSLTLIATANQGSEATYESGFVIDKFPISRPNLTFSTLTVSNMSPEDSSIYLCSVSRNTEAFFGQGTRLTVV.

This clone was detected only once. The genes are TRBV6-5 and TRBJ1-2; 10 bases match TRBD1. V gave up 4 bases and J gave up 6 bases; unmatched junction bases: 11. The CDR3 has 16 amino acids. Germline V gene data show CDR1 as MNHEY and CDR2 as SVGAGI. The CDR3 protein is CASSLAGTGERDGYTF. The CDR3 region has the DNA TGTGCCAGCAGTTTGGCCGGGACAGGGGAAAGAGATGGCTACACCTTC.

CDR3 loop: CASSIRANVLTF. CDR3 bases: TGTGCCAGCAGCATCAGGGCCAACGTCCTGACTTTC. The rearrangement uses TRBV7-8 and TRBJ2-6; no clear D. V was cut by 5 bases and J by 5 bases, with 4 bases left in between. This CDR3 is 12 amino acids long. The germline CDR1 and CDR2 sequences are SGHVS and FQNEAQ.

The chain links TRBV5-5 to TRBJ2-2; 8 nucleotides align to TRBD2. J lost 4 bases, V lost 0 bases, and 5 bases had no gene match. This CDR3 is 16 amino acids long. Germline CDR1 reads SGHKS; CDR2 reads YYEKEE (reference sequence). The CDR3 is CASSLVGGGPTGELFF. The CDR3 DNA sequence: TGTGCCAGCAGCTTGGTTGGCGGGGGGCCCACCGGGGAGCTGTTTTTT. Using reference TRBV5-5 and TRBJ2-2 for the parts outside the CDR3, the full variable domain is DAGVTQSPTHLIKTRGQQVTLRCSPISGHKSVSWYQQVLGQGPQFIFQYYEKEERGRGNFPDRFSARQFPNYSSELNVNALLLGDSALYLCASSLVGGGPTGELFFGEGSRLTVL.

The chain has TRBV19 and TRBJ2-3; no reliable D call. The CDR3 consists of 12 residues. V gave up 10 bases and J gave up 1 base, with 9 bases separating them. CDR1 is LNHDA, CDR2 SQIVND, per germline (reference sequence). The CDR3 bases are TGTGCCACCTGCCCGGGCACAGATACGCAGTATTTT. It codes for CATCPGTDTQYF.

This chain's CDR3 is CASSTPSDNEQFF. CDR3 DNA: TGTGCCAGTAGTACCCCAAGCGACAATGAGCAGTTCTTC. V is TRBV19 and J is TRBJ2-1; D unclear. Trimming left V 4 bases short and J 5 bases short, with 9 bases between. The CDR3 contains 13 residues. Germline V gene sequence: CDR1 LNHDA, CDR2 SQIVND (reference sequence).